This T cell receptor (beta chain) derives from a study of neoadjuvant anti-PD-1 for oral cavity cancer (dated by TCRdb to the early 2020s). Study-wide context: Before undergoing curative-intent surgical resection, most patients got three to four biweekly nivolumab doses at 3 mg/kg. A fourth nivolumab dose was given around day 43 to patients without progression, and definitive surgical resection was performed in those patients on days 50-56. Responders were defined as patients with complete response, partial response or stable disease by RECIST 1.1; non-responders were defined as patients with progression. The parent correlative cohort included roughly 12 patients, with an approximately 33% response rate. What the authors observed across the whole study: After neoadjuvant nivolumab, non-responders showed significantly higher T cell clonality (Gini index) in PBMCs than responders did. TCR analyses included only three patients per response group, and the authors called for larger cohorts for validation. Higher pretreatment blood TCRbeta clonality and lower post-treatment tumor TCRbeta clonality were correlated with higher pretreatment blood Treg/Th17 ratios.

Per the publication, the time point label means: before neoadjuvant nivolumab. None of the patients had received prior systemic or radiation treatment, and all were newly diagnosed with stage II-IVA oral cavity squamous cell carcinoma. The cohort was composed of patients with HPV-negative, locally advanced oral cavity squamous cell carcinoma. Peripheral blood mononuclear cells were analyzed directly, without maintenance or expansion in culture. Samples came from a longitudinal correlative study of a single-arm phase II trial of neoadjuvant nivolumab in oral cavity squamous cell carcinoma. Subject-matched pre- and post-treatment PBMCs and tumors from three responders and three non-responders underwent genomic DNA-based TCRbeta sequencing. Peripheral blood mononuclear cells were collected before nivolumab treatment and were collected again after treatment, at the time of surgery. The Maxwell RSC DNA from Cells kit was used to extract genomic DNA from PBMCs.

Note on this clone: The specificity of this receptor is unknown. No much larger clone exists at a distance of one base, and base qualities are not known.

Measured from the cysteine to the phenylalanine, the CDR3 is 12 residues long. This entry keeps only the CDR3 DNA: 36 bases, framed from base 1. Trimming accounts for 8 bases at V and 8 bases at J, while the number of junction bases matched to no gene is 5. The germline V gene yields WSHSY for CDR1 and SAAADI for CDR2. For deep sequencing, each PBMC sample was run in six replicates, with libraries mostly built from about 0.45 ug of input genomic DNA. TCRbeta libraries were prepared with the immunoSEQ hsTCRbeta kit according to the manufacturer's instructions. An Illumina NovaSeq 6000 S4 flow cell was used to sequence the final libraries, which had first been combined to 3 nM. For the original study's pipeline: The immunoSEQ Analyzer was used for raw data preprocessing and quality control. The analysis was limited to productive rearrangements, and each clonotype was defined by a unique CDR3 amino acid sequence. Repertoire clonality was estimated as the Gini-Simpson index, which was computed with the R package tcR. Student's t test was used to compare Gini indices, and Pearson correlation was used to assess associations with tumor size change. As stored in TCRdb, this immuneACCESS dataset retains in-frame rearrangements with V and J assigned. A fraction of the clones does not appear; measured against another copy, unresolved V genes explain less than half of the discrepancy, and the remainder lacks a known reason. The V and J calls and clone size are taken from that table; D and trimming were inferred from the DNA. The sample table lists roughly 13,000 clones, 55% to 80% of them with a count of one. In total, the top ten clones hold approximately 2.2% of the sample.

The chain is assembled from TRBV10-2 and TRBJ2-1; 8 middle bases align to TRBD1. The sample in question was PBMCs, obtained before nivolumab (anti-PD-1) treatment. The source is a person between 40 and 85 years old with oral cavity squamous cell carcinoma. The DNA sequence follows: TGCGCCAGCCTCTCAGGGGGCGATGAGCAGTTCTTC. It encodes CASLSGGDEQFF.